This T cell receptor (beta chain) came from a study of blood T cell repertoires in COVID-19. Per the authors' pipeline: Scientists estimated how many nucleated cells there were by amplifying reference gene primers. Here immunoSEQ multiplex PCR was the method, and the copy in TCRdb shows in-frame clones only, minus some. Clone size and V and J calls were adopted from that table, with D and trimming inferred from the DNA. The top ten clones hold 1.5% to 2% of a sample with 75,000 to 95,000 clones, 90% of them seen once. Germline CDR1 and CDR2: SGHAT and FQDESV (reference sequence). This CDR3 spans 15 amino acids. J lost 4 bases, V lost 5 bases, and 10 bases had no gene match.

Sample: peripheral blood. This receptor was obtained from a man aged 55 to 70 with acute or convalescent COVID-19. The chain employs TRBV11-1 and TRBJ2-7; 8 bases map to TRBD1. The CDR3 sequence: CASSRGQGSYYEQYF. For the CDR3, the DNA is TGTGCCAGCAGCAGAGGACAGGGCTCGTATTACGAGCAGTACTTC.